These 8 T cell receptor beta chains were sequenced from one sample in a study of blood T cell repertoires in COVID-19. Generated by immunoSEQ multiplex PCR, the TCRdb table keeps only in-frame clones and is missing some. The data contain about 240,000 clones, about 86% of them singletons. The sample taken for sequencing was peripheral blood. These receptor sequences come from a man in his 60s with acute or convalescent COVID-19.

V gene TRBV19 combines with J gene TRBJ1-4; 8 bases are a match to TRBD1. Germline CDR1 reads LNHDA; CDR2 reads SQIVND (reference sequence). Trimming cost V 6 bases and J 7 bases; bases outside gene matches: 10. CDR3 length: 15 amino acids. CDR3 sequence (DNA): TGTGCCAGTAGACCGGACAGGGCGTTCCCTGAAAAACTGTTTTTT. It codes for CASRPDRAFPEKLFF.

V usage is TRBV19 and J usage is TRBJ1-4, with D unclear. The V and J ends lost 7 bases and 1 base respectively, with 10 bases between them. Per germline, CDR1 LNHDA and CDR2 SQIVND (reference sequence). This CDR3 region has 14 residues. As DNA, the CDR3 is TGTGCCAGTAACCCCCCCGGAACTAATGAAAAACTGTTTTTT. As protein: CASNPPGTNEKLFF.

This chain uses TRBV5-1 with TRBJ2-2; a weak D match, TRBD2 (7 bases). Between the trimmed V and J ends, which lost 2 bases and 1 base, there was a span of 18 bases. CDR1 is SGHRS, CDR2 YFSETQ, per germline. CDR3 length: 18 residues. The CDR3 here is CASSLHSQGGGNTGELFF. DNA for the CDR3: TGCGCCAGCAGCTTACACTCCCAGGGAGGGGGGAACACCGGGGAGCTGTTTTTT.

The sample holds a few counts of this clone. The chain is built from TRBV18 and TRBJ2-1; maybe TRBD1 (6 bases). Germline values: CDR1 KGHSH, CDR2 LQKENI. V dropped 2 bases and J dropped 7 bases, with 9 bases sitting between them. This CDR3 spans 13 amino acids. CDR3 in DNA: TGTGCCAGCTCACCAATCGGACAGAATGAGCAGTTCTTC. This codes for CASSPIGQNEQFF. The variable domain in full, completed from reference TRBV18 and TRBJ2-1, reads NAGVMQNPRHLVRRRGQEARLRCSPMKGHSHVYWYRQLPEEGLKFMVYLQKENIIDESGMPKERFSAEFPKEGPSILRIQQVVRGDSAAYFCASSPIGQNEQFFGPGTRLTVL.

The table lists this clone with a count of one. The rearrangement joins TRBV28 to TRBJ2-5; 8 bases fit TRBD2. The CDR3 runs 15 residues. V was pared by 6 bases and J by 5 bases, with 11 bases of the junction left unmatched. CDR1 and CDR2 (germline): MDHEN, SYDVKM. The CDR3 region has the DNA TGTGCCAGCAGCCCAAATCGGGAGGGAGGGGAGACCCAGTACTTC. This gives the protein CASSPNREGGETQYF.

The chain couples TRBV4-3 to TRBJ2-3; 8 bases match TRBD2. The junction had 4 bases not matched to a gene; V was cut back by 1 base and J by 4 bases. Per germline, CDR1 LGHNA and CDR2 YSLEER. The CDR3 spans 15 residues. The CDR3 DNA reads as TGCGCCAGCAGCCAAGGAGCGGGAGACGCAGATACGCAGTATTTT. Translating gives CASSQGAGDADTQYF.

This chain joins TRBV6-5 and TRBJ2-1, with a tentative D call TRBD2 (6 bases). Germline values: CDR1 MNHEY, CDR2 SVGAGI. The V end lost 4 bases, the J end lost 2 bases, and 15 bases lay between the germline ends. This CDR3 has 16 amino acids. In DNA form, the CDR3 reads TGTGCCAGCAGTTCCCGGCGGCGGGAACCCTACAATGAGCAGTTCTTC. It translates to CASSSRRREPYNEQFF.

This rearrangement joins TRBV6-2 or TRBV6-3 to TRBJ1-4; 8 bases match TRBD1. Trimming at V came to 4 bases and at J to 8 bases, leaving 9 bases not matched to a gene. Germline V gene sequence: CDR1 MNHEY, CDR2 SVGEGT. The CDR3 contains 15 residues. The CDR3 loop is CASSSFQGAREKLFF. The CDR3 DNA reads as TGTGCCAGCAGTTCGTTTCAGGGGGCGCGAGAAAAACTGTTTTTT.